This entry describes one T cell receptor (beta chain). Some clones are missing from TCRdb's copy, which holds only in-frame ones; the method was immunoSEQ multiplex PCR. Seen here are over 120,000 clones, approximately 86% observed once, and the top ten hold about 5.4%. These data come from a study of T cell responses to AZD1222 COVID-19 vaccine. V lost 6 bases, J lost 2 bases, and 19 bases lay in between. There are 16 residues in the CDR3. Germline loops: CDR1 MNHEY, CDR2 SMNVEV (reference sequence). This sequence originates from an adult who received the AZD1222 COVID-19 vaccine. The material sequenced was peripheral blood, taken 28 days after the second AZD1222 dose. The chain uses TRBV27 and TRBJ2-5; D is perhaps TRBD2 (7 bases). The CDR3 reads CASSLGGGAFQETQYF. The CDR3 DNA reads TGTGCCAGCAGCTTAGGGGGGGGAGCCTTTCAAGAGACCCAGTACTTC.